This entry lists 25 T cell receptor beta chains sequenced from one sample in a study of T-cell memory formation after mild COVID-19. TCRdb re-called the 5' RACE reads through MiXCR, storing one row per CDR3 protein. Seen here are about 110,000 distinct CDR3 sequences, 12% observed once, and the top ten hold roughly 30%. The sequenced material came from PBMCs or a T cell subset sorted from them (not recorded which). All receptors derive from an adult woman who had mild COVID-19 (a few samples of this study predate the infection). Cell type and time point are not known.

V is TRBV7-3 and J is TRBJ2-3, with 16 bases that match TRBD2. Per the germline V gene, CDR1 is SGHTA and CDR2 is FQGTGA. The CDR3 is 18 amino acids. The V and J ends lost 5 bases and 4 bases, in that order; junction bases with no gene match: 9. Here the CDR3 DNA reads TGTGCCAGCAGCGCGGGACTAGCGGGGGGGCCAACCCCAGATACGCAGTATTTT. This codes for CASSAGLAGGPTPDTQYF.

A few counts support this clonotype. The V and J genes are TRBV6-6 and TRBJ2-7, with D perhaps matching TRBD1 or TRBD2 (5 bases each). Trimming took 5 bases from V and 3 from J, leaving 14 bases between them. Germline CDR1 is MNHNY and CDR2 is SVGAGI (reference sequence). The CDR3 covers 14 residues. CDR3 nucleotides: TGTGCCAGCAGTACAATCTGGGACGGCTACGAGCAGTACTTC. Amino acids: CASSTIWDGYEQYF.

This clonotype was found many times. V is TRBV27 and J is TRBJ2-3, with TRBD2 identical over 13 bases. CDR1 and CDR2 (germline): MNHEY, SMNVEV (reference sequence). V was pared by 5 bases and J by 2 bases, with 4 bases of the junction left unmatched. The CDR3 runs 16 residues. The CDR3 DNA sequence: TGTGCCAGCAGTGTAGGGACTAGCGGGGCCACAGATACGCAGTATTTT. Amino acid sequence: CASSVGTSGATDTQYF.

The sample holds many counts of this clonotype. This chain connects TRBV27 to TRBJ2-1; D is perhaps TRBD1 or TRBD2 (5 bases each). Germline V gives CDR1 MNHEY, CDR2 SMNVEV (reference sequence). CDR3 length: 12 residues. The CDR3, as DNA: TGTGTATCGGGGCAGCGCTACAATGAGCAGTTCTTC. Protein product: CVSGQRYNEQFF.

CDR3 nucleotide sequence: TGCAGGGAACTATCATACAAGGGTAATGAAAAACTGTTTTTT. It yields the protein CRELSYKGNEKLFF. The chain carries TRBV20-1 and TRBJ1-4; unclear D gene. Germline V gene lookup returns CDR1 DFQATT and CDR2 SNEGSKA (reference sequence). The length of the CDR3 is 14 residues.

This clonotype was picked up a small number of times. The chain is built from TRBV29-1 and TRBJ2-1, with TRBD2 identical over 7 bases. Germline CDR1 and CDR2: SQVTM and ANQGSEA. The CDR3 spans 13 residues. V was clipped by 4 bases and J by 9 bases; unmatched bases: 9. The CDR3 region has the DNA TGCAGCGTTGGTAGCGGCCGGGGGGTTGAGCAGTTCTTC. Protein: CSVGSGRGVEQFF.

The chain carries TRBV11-1 and TRBJ2-4; TRBD1 agrees at 8 bases. The CDR3 covers 16 residues. J gave up 2 bases and V 5 bases, and 8 bases lay outside the gene matches. CDR1 is SGHAT and CDR2 is FQDESV in the germline V gene (reference sequence). Here the CDR3 DNA reads TGTGCCAGCAGCGCGGGACAGGCCGGGACCAAAAACATTCAGTACTTC. This gives the protein CASSAGQAGTKNIQYF.

This clonotype came up many times. This chain uses TRBV5-1 with TRBJ2-7; D is uncertain. Trimming pared 2 bases from V and 0 bases from J, leaving 6 bases between. Germline CDR1 SGHRS, CDR2 YFSETQ. The CDR3 runs to 13 residues. CDR3 region: CASSFSPSYEQYF. CDR3 nucleotides: TGCGCCAGCAGCTTCTCCCCCTCCTACGAGCAGTACTTC.

This chain uses TRBV6-5 with TRBJ1-4; possibly TRBD1 for D (5 bases). Germline-derived CDR1 and CDR2 are MNHEY and SVGAGI. Trimming shortened V by 0 bases and J by 4 bases, and 21 bases separated the two germline ends. The CDR3 length is 19 residues. This CDR3 is CASSYSSSVPSGYNEKLFF. DNA for the CDR3: TGTGCCAGCAGTTACTCGTCTTCAGTGCCCTCAGGGTATAATGAAAAACTGTTTTTT.

The genes are TRBV10-3 and TRBJ2-5, with D possibly matching TRBD1 (6 bases). The germline V and J ends were trimmed by 8 bases and 3 bases, with 16 bases remaining between them. Per the germline V gene, CDR1 is ENHRY and CDR2 is SYGVKD. This CDR3 comprises 14 residues. The CDR3 spells CAIAPGHRKETQYF. The CDR3 nucleotides read TGTGCCATCGCACCGGGACACAGAAAAGAGACCCAGTACTTC.

This clonotype was picked up a small number of times. This chain links TRBV7-2 with TRBJ2-1; no definite D call. V was trimmed by 3 bases and J by 9 bases, leaving 6 bases between them. This CDR3 has 11 amino acids. Germline V gene sequence: CDR1 SGHTA, CDR2 FQGNSA. The CDR3 DNA sequence: TGTGCCAGCAGCTTCGGTGGTGAGCAGTTCTTC. Translating it yields CASSFGGEQFF.

The chain combines TRBV7-9 with TRBJ2-7; D is unclear. With 1 base removed from V and 4 bases from J, the gap between germline ends came to 8 bases. Germline assignment: CDR1 SEHNR and CDR2 FQNEAQ (reference sequence). The CDR3 runs 13 residues. The CDR3 is CASSLESVYEQYF. Written as DNA, the CDR3 is TGTGCCAGCAGCTTAGAGTCGGTGTACGAGCAGTACTTC.

The chain joins TRBV12-3 or TRBV12-4 to TRBJ2-7, with D perhaps TRBD2 (5 bases). The V end lost 6 bases, the J end lost 6 bases, and 18 bases lay between the germline ends. The CDR3 spans 14 residues. The CDR3 is CASSSTGIYGEQYF. In DNA, the CDR3 is TGTGCCAGCAGCTCCACCGGGATATATGGCGAGCAGTACTTC.

J is TRBJ1-1 and V is TRBV14; D ambiguous. Germline V gives CDR1 SGHDN, CDR2 FVKESK. V dropped 5 bases and J dropped 0 bases, with 22 bases sitting between them. The CDR3 consists of 18 residues. The CDR3 DNA reads TGTGCCAGCAGCGCAAAAGAGTGGACTTACGATTTGAACACTGAAGCTTTCTTT. Protein product: CASSAKEWTYDLNTEAFF.

The rearrangement links TRBV5-6 to TRBJ2-1; perhaps TRBD2 as D (5 bases). The V gene's germline CDR1 is SGHDT and CDR2 YYEEEE. With 3 bases removed from V and 1 base from J, the gap between germline ends came to 20 bases. The CDR3 covers 18 residues. CDR3 residues: CASSSLGGGGSSYNEQFF. The CDR3 bases are TGTGCCAGCAGCTCCCTGGGCGGTGGTGGGAGTTCCTACAATGAGCAGTTCTTC. The full variable domain, with the rest looked up from reference TRBV5-6 and TRBJ2-1, is DAGVTQSPTHLIKTRGQQVTLRCSPKSGHDTVSWYQQALGQGPQFIFQYYEEEERQRGNFPDRFSGHQFPNYSSELNVNALLLGDSALYLCASSSLGGGGSSYNEQFFGPGTRLTVL.

This clonotype was counted ten times or more. The chain has TRBV9 and TRBJ2-7; no reliable D call. The CDR3 extends over 14 amino acids. V shed 0 bases and J shed 5 bases, with 12 bases lying between them. Germline-derived CDR1 and CDR2 are SGDLS and YYNGEE. CDR3 DNA: TGTGCCAGCAGCGTAGCGGGCCCCCGGGACGAGCAGTACTTC. It encodes CASSVAGPRDEQYF.

In this sample, this clonotype turned up a few times. The chain is built from TRBV6-1 and TRBJ1-5; tentative D call: TRBD1 (5 bases). Trimming shortened V by 1 base and J by 5 bases, and 9 bases separated the two germline ends. Germline CDR1 is MNHNS and CDR2 is SASEGT. There are 14 residues in the CDR3. The CDR3 loop reads CASSEVMGHQPQHF. DNA for the CDR3: TGTGCCAGCAGTGAAGTGATGGGACATCAGCCCCAGCATTTT.

The chain recombines TRBV14 with TRBJ2-7; no definite D call. Per the germline V gene, CDR1 is SGHDN and CDR2 is FVKESK. V dropped 0 bases and J dropped 7 bases, with 16 bases sitting between them. The CDR3 covers 15 residues. The CDR3, as DNA: TGTGCCAGCAGCCAAGATGAGTCCGACTCCTGGGAGCAGTACTTC. It codes for CASSQDESDSWEQYF.

The chain carries TRBV18 and TRBJ2-7; no clear D. Germline CDR1 and CDR2: KGHSH and LQKENI. This CDR3 spans 11 amino acids. Trimming pared 8 bases from V and 5 bases from J, leaving 10 bases between. The CDR3 sequence is CASGHGDEQYF. The CDR3, as DNA: TGTGCCAGCGGTCATGGCGACGAGCAGTACTTC.

The V call is TRBV7-9, the J call TRBJ2-3, with unresolved D. The CDR3 sequence is 16 residues long. The germline V gene encodes CDR1 SEHNR and CDR2 FQNEAQ (reference sequence). V was trimmed by 7 bases and J by 1 base, leaving 18 bases between them. The CDR3 loop reads CASKVDPSWGTDTQYF. The CDR3 DNA is TGTGCCAGCAAAGTCGACCCATCTTGGGGCACAGATACGCAGTATTTT.

The table lists this clonotype with a few counts. The chain has TRBV30 and TRBJ2-1; D not resolved. V lost 0 bases to trimming and J lost 3 bases, with 9 bases between them. The CDR3 is 14 amino acids. Germline V gene lookup returns CDR1 GTSNPN and CDR2 SVGIG (reference sequence). CDR3 bases: TGTGCCTGGAGTGTAGGTGCAGGCTACAATGAGCAGTTCTTC. Its protein is CAWSVGAGYNEQFF.

This clonotype occurred many times. J is TRBJ2-1 and V is TRBV12-3 or TRBV12-4; TRBD2 might be the D (6 bases). This CDR3 region has 15 residues. Trimming pared 2 bases from V and 7 bases from J, leaving 15 bases between. CDR3 sequence reads: CASSLPGTVMNEQFF. The CDR3 nucleotides read TGTGCCAGCAGTTTACCCGGGACTGTGATGAATGAGCAGTTCTTC.

V is TRBV12-3 or TRBV12-4 and J is TRBJ2-3; 14 bases are a match to TRBD2. The CDR3 length is 16 residues. V shed 3 bases and J 1 base; nucleotides not matched to a gene: 0. In nucleotides, the CDR3 is TGTGCCAGCAGTTTGGGACTAGCGGGGGGCACAGATACGCAGTATTTT. It encodes CASSLGLAGGTDTQYF.

This chain uses TRBV7-9 with TRBJ1-2, with D perhaps matching TRBD1 (6 bases). CDR3 length equals 14 residues. The germline V gene has CDR1 SEHNR and CDR2 FQNEAQ (reference sequence). Trimming stripped 5 bases from V and 7 bases from J, with 17 bases between. The CDR3 here is CASSKAGDLSGYTF. CDR3 nucleotide sequence: TGTGCCAGCAGCAAAGCAGGGGATCTCTCTGGCTACACCTTC.

This clonotype was recorded at least ten times. The chain combines TRBV20-1 with TRBJ2-1; 7 bases are a match to TRBD2. The V and J ends lost 0 bases and 4 bases, in that order; junction bases with no gene match: 12. The CDR3 runs 17 residues. In germline, CDR1 is DFQATT, CDR2 SNEGSKA (reference sequence). The CDR3 is CSAREASGRSIYNEQFF. The CDR3 coding sequence is TGCAGTGCTAGAGAGGCTAGCGGACGCTCAATATACAATGAGCAGTTCTTC.